One sample yielded the 30 T cell receptor beta chains listed below, sequenced in a study of blood T cell repertoires in COVID-19. Measured with immunoSEQ multiplex PCR; TCRdb has only the in-frame clones, and not every one. The sample carries about 77,000 clones, about 91% recorded once. The sequenced sample was peripheral blood. The receptors shown here come from a woman aged 80 or over with acute or convalescent COVID-19.

Only a few counts were recorded for this clone. This chain uses TRBV6-5 with TRBJ2-7, with D perhaps TRBD2 (6 bases). Germline V CDR1 and CDR2: MNHEY, SVGAGI. V gave up 7 bases and J gave up 2 bases, with 15 bases separating them. CDR3 length: 14 residues. The CDR3 sequence is CASIRDSGTYEQYF. The DNA for the CDR3 is TGTGCCAGCATCCGGGACTCCGGAACCTACGAGCAGTACTTC.

J is TRBJ1-1 and V is TRBV12-3 or TRBV12-4; 7 bases agree with TRBD1. The trim removed 3 bases at V and 4 bases at J, leaving 2 bases unmatched. The CDR3 is 13 amino acids. In DNA, the CDR3 is TGTGCCAGCAGTTTCCGGGACAGCACTGAAGCTTTCTTT. Translating it yields CASSFRDSTEAFF.

The chain is built from TRBV9 and TRBJ1-2; D is unclear. V was clipped by 0 bases and J by 4 bases, with 7 bases between them. The CDR3 is 13 amino acids. Looked up from germline, CDR1 is SGDLS and CDR2 is YYNGEE. DNA for the CDR3: TGTGCCAGCAGCGTAGGTCCCAGCTATGGCTACACCTTC. Residues: CASSVGPSYGYTF.

The chain couples TRBV15 to TRBJ1-1; a weak D match, TRBD1 (5 bases). The V gene's germline CDR1 is LNHNV and CDR2 YYDKDF (reference sequence). The CDR3 has 15 residues. The germline V and J ends were trimmed by 0 bases and 1 base, with 9 bases remaining between them. As DNA, the CDR3 is TGTGCCACCAGCAGAGATAGGACACGGAACACTGAAGCTTTCTTT. It yields the protein CATSRDRTRNTEAFF. Using reference TRBV15 and TRBJ1-1 for the parts outside the CDR3, the full variable domain is DAMVIQNPRYQVTQFGKPVTLSCSQTLNHNVMYWYQQKSSQAPKLLFHYYDKDFNNEADTPDNFQSRRPNTSFCFLDIRSPGLGDTAMYLCATSRDRTRNTEAFFGQGTRLTVV.

The chain combines TRBV2 with TRBJ2-7, with TRBD2 identical over 10 bases. CDR3 size: 14 residues. CDR1 SNHLY and CDR2 FYNNEI come from the germline V gene. J gave up 3 bases and V 7 bases, and 6 bases lay outside the gene matches. The CDR3 DNA follows: TGTGCCAGCAAACTCACTAGCGGGGACTACGAGCAGTACTTC. This translates into CASKLTSGDYEQYF. The whole variable domain, filled in from reference TRBV2 and TRBJ2-7, reads EPEVTQTPSHQVTQMGQEVILRCVPISNHLYFYWYRQILGQKVEFLVSFYNNEISEKSEIFDDQFSVERPDGSNFTLKIRSTKLEDSAMYFCASKLTSGDYEQYFGPGTRLTVT.

The chain joins TRBV7-2 to TRBJ1-5; 8 bases are a match to TRBD1. The germline V gene has CDR1 SGHTA and CDR2 FQGNSA. The V and J ends lost 1 base and 1 base, in that order; junction bases with no gene match: 9. The CDR3 is 18 residues long. The CDR3 sequence is CASSLVGTGGNSNQPQHF. In nucleotides, the CDR3 is TGTGCCAGCAGCTTAGTGGGAACAGGGGGAAACAGCAATCAGCCCCAGCATTTT.

The chain has TRBV27 and TRBJ1-6; 7 bases are a match to TRBD1. The CDR3 is made up of 15 amino acids. Germline V gene data show CDR1 as MNHEY and CDR2 as SMNVEV (reference sequence). V gave up 5 bases and J gave up 3 bases; unmatched junction bases: 4. The chain's CDR3 is CASSKQGYYNSPLHF. CDR3 in DNA: TGTGCCAGCAGTAAACAGGGGTACTATAATTCACCCCTCCACTTT.

V and J are TRBV6-5 and TRBJ1-1, with D unresolved. CDR1 and CDR2 (germline): MNHEY, SVGAGI. The CDR3 is made up of 15 amino acids. The ends were cut back, 6 bases at V and 0 bases at J, with 14 bases in the middle. Written as DNA, the CDR3 is TGTGCCAGCAGACAAGCAGGATTAATGAACACTGAAGCTTTCTTT. It specifies CASRQAGLMNTEAFF.

The chain carries TRBV30 and TRBJ2-1, with 9 nucleotides matching TRBD2. The CDR3 has 14 residues. CDR1 and CDR2 from the germline V gene are GTSNPN and SVGIG (reference sequence). V shed 5 bases, J shed 5 bases, and the junction held 7 bases outside the gene matches. Here the CDR3 DNA reads TGTGCCTGGGGAGCGGGAGGCCCCCACAATGAGCAGTTCTTC. Its protein product is CAWGAGGPHNEQFF.

This chain uses TRBV5-1 with TRBJ2-1; TRBD1 might be the D (6 bases). Germline assignment: CDR1 SGHRS and CDR2 YFSETQ. CDR3 length equals 13 residues. The V gene lost 2 bases and the J gene lost 5 bases, with 8 bases spanning the gap. Here the CDR3 reads CASSFRTDNEQFF. For the CDR3, the DNA is TGCGCCAGCAGCTTTAGGACAGACAATGAGCAGTTCTTC.

V is TRBV19 and J is TRBJ2-7; 8 nucleotides align to TRBD2. With 7 bases clipped from V and 0 bases from J, the junction kept 5 bases outside the gene matches. CDR3 size: 14 residues. Per germline, CDR1 LNHDA and CDR2 SQIVND (reference sequence). CDR3 in amino acids: CASKKREHSYEQYF. The CDR3 nucleotides are TGTGCCAGTAAGAAGCGGGAGCACTCCTACGAGCAGTACTTC.

This chain joins TRBV11-1 and TRBJ2-7; D possibly corresponds to TRBD1 (5 bases). This CDR3 is 15 amino acids long. V lost 5 bases to trimming and J lost 4 bases, with 18 bases between them. Germline lookup yields CDR1 SGHAT and CDR2 FQDESV (reference sequence). DNA of the CDR3: TGTGCCAGCAGCCCCCCCGGCAGGGAAGGTTACGAGCAGTACTTC. Translation gives CASSPPGREGYEQYF. The full variable domain, with the rest looked up from reference TRBV11-1 and TRBJ2-7, is EAEVAQSPRYKITEKSQAVAFWCDPISGHATLYWYRQILGQGPELLVQFQDESVVDDSQLPKDRFSAERLKGVDSTLKIQPAELGDSAMYLCASSPPGREGYEQYFGPGTRLTVT.

CDR3 in amino acids: CASSPLAGPGTDTQYF. The CDR3 DNA reads as TGTGCCAGCAGCCCATTGGCGGGCCCGGGGACAGATACGCAGTATTTT. The chain couples TRBV7-2 to TRBJ2-3, with D possibly matching TRBD2 (5 bases). The germline V gene has CDR1 SGHTA and CDR2 FQGNSA. Deletions cut 5 bases from V and 3 bases from J, with 18 bases between. The CDR3 covers 16 residues.

The chain combines TRBV6-5 with TRBJ2-7; tentative D call: TRBD1 (5 bases). CDR1 is MNHEY and CDR2 is SVGAGI in the germline V gene. Trimming left V 5 bases short and J 7 bases short, with 21 bases between. The CDR3 sequence is 15 residues long. In DNA form, the CDR3 reads TGTGCCAGCAGTATACAGGTACCTACTCAAGGGGAGCAGTACTTC. This gives the protein CASSIQVPTQGEQYF.

The chain combines TRBV11-3 with TRBJ2-3; a weak D match, TRBD1 (6 bases). Germline V gives CDR1 SGHNT, CDR2 YENEEA. The CDR3 spans 13 residues. Trimming removed 5 bases from V and 5 bases from J, with 11 bases in between. CDR3 nucleotides: TGTGCCAGCAGCGCCACAGGGAAAGATACGCAGTATTTT. This codes for CASSATGKDTQYF.

V gene TRBV7-8 combines with J gene TRBJ1-1; D is undetermined. Germline V CDR1 and CDR2: SGHVS, FQNEAQ. There are 14 residues in the CDR3. Trimming cost V 1 base and J 5 bases, with 11 bases left between them. The CDR3 spells CASSLDPGGTEAFF. DNA of the CDR3: TGTGCCAGCAGCTTAGATCCAGGAGGGACTGAAGCTTTCTTT.

V is TRBV6-2 or TRBV6-3 and J is TRBJ1-6; D remains unclear. Germline-derived CDR1 and CDR2 are MNHEY and SVGEGT. The CDR3 extends over 14 amino acids. V gave up 3 bases and J gave up 5 bases, with 8 bases separating them. CDR3: CASSYPVDNSPLHF. The CDR3 nucleotides are TGTGCCAGCAGTTATCCGGTGGATAATTCACCCCTCCACTTT.

The chain combines TRBV5-8 with TRBJ1-6, with D possibly TRBD1 on 6 matching bases. V shed 2 bases and J shed 9 bases, with 12 bases lying between them. This CDR3 contains 14 residues. Germline loops: CDR1 SGHTS, CDR2 YDEGEE. This chain's CDR3 is CASSFRQETSPLHF. The CDR3 nucleotides are TGTGCCAGCAGCTTCCGACAGGAGACTTCACCCCTCCACTTT.

V gene TRBV5-5 combines with J gene TRBJ1-1; no clear D. V was shortened by 0 bases and J by 1 base, with 13 bases between the two germline ends. In germline, CDR1 is SGHKS, CDR2 YYEKEE (reference sequence). CDR3 length: 16 amino acids. DNA for the CDR3: TGTGCCAGCAGCTTGGACTGGGCCCTTCAGAACACTGAAGCTTTCTTT. Translating it yields CASSLDWALQNTEAFF.

In regard to this clone: The sample has other DNA sequences that encode this CDR3 too. The CDR3 DNA reads as TGTGCCAGCAGCCAAGATGGGGGGAATCAGCCCCAGCATTTT. It codes for CASSQDGGNQPQHF. The V gene is TRBV3-1 (or the pseudogene TRBV3-2), the J gene TRBJ1-5; D is possibly TRBD1 (5 bases). V was clipped by 0 bases and J by 4 bases, with 7 bases between them. The CDR3 totals 14 residues. CDR1 is LGHDT, CDR2 YNNKEL, per germline (reference sequence).

This chain links TRBV11-2 with TRBJ2-5; D is possibly TRBD2 (6 bases). CDR1 is SGHAT and CDR2 is FQNNGV in the germline V gene. V was clipped by 1 base and J by 5 bases, with 14 bases between them. CDR3 length: 15 residues. CDR3 DNA: TGTGCCAGCAGCTTAGTGGGGGGAGCCATGGAGACCCAGTACTTC. This encodes CASSLVGGAMETQYF.

This clone was seen once. V and J are TRBV10-1 and TRBJ1-4, with 8 bases fitting TRBD1. CDR3 size: 17 residues. The V segment lost 6 bases and the J segment 3 bases; nucleotides outside the gene matches: 12. Per germline, CDR1 WNHNN and CDR2 SYGVQD (reference sequence). The CDR3 is CASRDVTGGPANEKLFF. The DNA of the CDR3 is TGCGCCAGCAGAGACGTTACAGGGGGGCCCGCTAATGAAAAACTGTTTTTT.

This chain links TRBV6-2 or TRBV6-3 with TRBJ1-1; TRBD1 matches at 9 bases. V was clipped by 2 bases and J by 1 base; unmatched bases: 5. In germline, CDR1 is MNHEY, CDR2 SVGEGT. The CDR3 extends over 16 amino acids. CDR3 protein: CASSYLQGASNTEAFF. The DNA for the CDR3 is TGTGCCAGCAGTTACCTACAGGGGGCTTCGAACACTGAAGCTTTCTTT.

A single count supports this clone. The chain has TRBV6-2 or TRBV6-3 and TRBJ2-5, with D tentatively TRBD1 (6 bases). CDR1 and CDR2 from the germline V gene are MNHEY and SVGEGT. The CDR3 runs to 14 residues. Deletions cut 4 bases from V and 5 bases from J, with 14 bases between. The chain's CDR3 is CASSFDRRGETQYF. The CDR3 nucleotides are TGTGCCAGCAGTTTCGACAGGCGAGGGGAGACCCAGTACTTC.

The chain couples TRBV3-1 (or the pseudogene TRBV3-2) to TRBJ2-2; TRBD2 aligns across 10 bases. The CDR3 covers 17 residues. The germline V gene has CDR1 LGHDT and CDR2 YNNKEL (reference sequence). V lost 0 bases, J lost 5 bases, and 6 bases stayed unmatched. The CDR3 nucleotides are TGTGCCAGCAGCCAAGAGCGTGGACTAGCGGTTACCGGGGAGCTGTTTTTT. Its protein is CASSQERGLAVTGELFF.

A single count supports this clone. The gene calls are TRBV18 and TRBJ2-5, with D possibly TRBD1 on 5 matching bases. CDR1 is KGHSH and CDR2 is LQKENI in the germline V gene. The V end lost 1 base, the J end lost 2 bases, and 8 bases lay between the germline ends. This CDR3 contains 14 residues. In DNA, the CDR3 is TGTGCCAGCTCACCACTACAGGCACAAGAGACCCAGTACTTC. As protein: CASSPLQAQETQYF.

This chain uses TRBV7-3 with TRBJ1-1; D is perhaps TRBD1 (5 bases). The CDR3 runs to 14 residues. From germline, CDR1 is SGHTA and CDR2 FQGTGA. The V and J ends lost 0 bases and 4 bases respectively, with 9 bases between them. The CDR3 nucleotides are TGTGCCAGCAGCTTAACACCCAGGGCCACTGAAGCTTTCTTT. Its protein is CASSLTPRATEAFF. The variable domain in full, with the rest retrieved from reference TRBV7-3 and TRBJ1-1, is GAGVSQTPSNKVTEKGKYVELRCDPISGHTALYWYRQSLGQGPEFLIYFQGTGAADDSGLPNDRFFAVRPEGSVSTLKIQRTERGDSAVYLCASSLTPRATEAFFGQGTRLTVV.

The chain links TRBV5-1 to TRBJ1-1; D is possibly TRBD1 (6 bases). Germline V gene lookup returns CDR1 SGHRS and CDR2 YFSETQ. V was pared by 5 bases and J by 1 base, with 18 bases between. The CDR3 runs 16 residues. The CDR3 region is CASRYRAGAPNTEAFF. CDR3 in DNA: TGCGCCAGCAGGTATCGGGCGGGGGCCCCGAACACTGAAGCTTTCTTT.

This chain connects TRBV18 to TRBJ1-5; a weak D match, TRBD1 (6 bases). Trimming cost V 2 bases and J 4 bases, with 9 bases left between them. The CDR3 covers 14 residues. CDR1 is KGHSH and CDR2 is LQKENI in the germline V gene. In nucleotides, the CDR3 is TGTGCCAGCTCACCAGGGGGCCGGAATCAGCCCCAGCATTTT. Residues: CASSPGGRNQPQHF.

The CDR3 DNA reads TGTGCCAGCAGCGCCAGCGGGGATAGCACAGATACGCAGTATTTT. It yields the protein CASSASGDSTDTQYF. The chain recombines TRBV9 with TRBJ2-3; 7 bases agree with TRBD2. V dropped 3 bases and J dropped 0; count of bases not matched to a gene: 4. Germline CDR1 is SGDLS and CDR2 is YYNGEE. The CDR3 totals 15 residues. Looking up the rest from reference TRBV9 and TRBJ2-3 gives the full variable domain: DSGVTQTPKHLITATGQRVTLRCSPRSGDLSVYWYQQSLDQGLQFLIQYYNGEERAKGNILERFSAQQFPDLHSELNLSSLELGDSALYFCASSASGDSTDTQYFGPGTRLTVL.